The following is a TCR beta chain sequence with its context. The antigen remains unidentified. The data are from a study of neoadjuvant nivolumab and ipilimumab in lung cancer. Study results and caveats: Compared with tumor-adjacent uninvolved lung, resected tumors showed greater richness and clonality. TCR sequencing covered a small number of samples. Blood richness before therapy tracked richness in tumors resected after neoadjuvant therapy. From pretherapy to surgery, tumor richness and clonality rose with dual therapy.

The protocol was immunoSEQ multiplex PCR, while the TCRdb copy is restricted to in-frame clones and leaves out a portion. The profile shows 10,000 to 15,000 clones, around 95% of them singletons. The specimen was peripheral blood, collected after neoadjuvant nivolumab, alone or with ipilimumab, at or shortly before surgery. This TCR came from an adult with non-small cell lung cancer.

This CDR3 is CASSVGGGTSAAEQYF. The CDR3 DNA reads TGTGCCAGCAGCGTAGGCGGTGGGACTAGCGCCGCGGAGCAGTACTTC. This rearrangement joins TRBV9 to TRBJ2-7; 10 bases line up with TRBD2. Losses at the gene ends were 0 bases for V and 7 bases for J; bases not matched to a gene: 10. This CDR3 region has 16 residues. Per germline, CDR1 SGDLS and CDR2 YYNGEE.